This T cell receptor beta chain originates from a study of T-cell reconstitution after alpha-beta-depleted transplantation in children. V dropped 2 bases and J dropped 1 base, with 5 bases sitting between them. CDR3 length: 13 residues. Germline V lookup: CDR1 MNHEY, CDR2 SVGEGT. Preparation of the TCRbeta library used unique molecular identifiers. In TCRdb, the PCR reads were re-called with MiXCR into one record per CDR3 protein. Among fewer than 250,000 distinct CDR3 sequences, roughly a sixth were seen once, and the ten largest hold around 45%. Concerning this clonotype: A much larger clone is a single base away; this may be a read error.

The sequencing here drew on PBMCs, mostly from graft donor cells, taken 360 days after TCRalphabeta/CD19-depleted stem cell transplant. The TCR comes from a male patient aged 2-10 years who had a stem cell transplant for acute lymphoblastic leukemia, so the T cells may come from the graft donor. The chain employs TRBV6-2 or TRBV6-3 and TRBJ1-1; no firm D call. The CDR3, as DNA: TGTGCCAGCAGTTACGATGGGAACACTGAAGCTTTCTTT. Translation: CASSYDGNTEAFF.